The rows below give T cell receptor beta chains drawn from one sample of a study of blood T cell repertoires in COVID-19. The table came from immunoSEQ multiplex PCR; TCRdb's copy has only in-frame clones and leaves some out. The data hold 180,000 or so clones, with almost 90% observed a single time. Sample: peripheral blood. The source is a man in his fifties or sixties with acute or convalescent COVID-19. Each CDR3 is given with its conserved first and last residue. The D gene is left open where the match is weak. Size values are once, few and many counts, or a class for expanded clones, and some rows have none.

>NA|NA|TRBV7-8|TRBJ2-1
CASSLGLNEQFF
TGTGCCAGCAGCTTAGGACTTAATGAGCAGTTCTTC
>NA|TRBD2|TRBV10-3|TRBJ2-1
CAISDQREPPHNEQFF
TGTGCCATCAGTGACCAGCGGGAGCCCCCCCACAATGAGCAGTTCTTC
>once|NA|TRBV6-5|TRBJ2-2
CASNVQGYGELFF
TGTGCCAGCAACGTACAGGGTTACGGGGAGCTGTTTTTT
>NA|TRBD1|TRBV27|TRBJ1-6
CASSTLARDRAPLHF
TGTGCCAGCTCCACTTTGGCCCGGGACAGGGCTCCCCTCCACTTT
>NA|NA|TRBV7-2|TRBJ2-7
CASSLGGRAHQF
TGTGCCAGCAGCTTAGGGGGGCGGGCGCATCAGTTC
>NA|NA|TRBV2|TRBJ1-6
CASRRVGTNSPLHF
TGTGCCAGCCGGAGGGTAGGGACTAATTCACCCCTCCACTTT
>NA|NA|TRBV6-2/TRBV6-3|TRBJ2-1
CASSYSGGFWEQFF
TGTGCCAGCAGTTACTCGGGGGGATTTTGGGAGCAGTTCTTC
>NA|NA|TRBV12-3/TRBV12-4|TRBJ2-1
CASSLIAYEQFF
TGTGCCAGCAGTTTAATCGCGTATGAGCAGTTCTTC
>NA|TRBD1|TRBV5-1|TRBJ2-7
CASSTGTGGGEQYF
TGCGCCAGCAGCACGGGGACAGGGGGCGGCGAGCAGTACTTC
>NA|TRBD1|TRBV4-3|TRBJ2-1
CASSTPGQGNHEQFF
TGCGCCAGCAGCACACCGGGACAGGGTAACCATGAGCAGTTCTTC
>NA|TRBD1|TRBV15|TRBJ1-4
CATSKAGGSEKLFF
TGTGCCACCAGCAAAGCAGGGGGGAGTGAAAAACTGTTTTTT
>NA|TRBD1|TRBV7-8|TRBJ1-6
CASSPRTGFENSPLHF
TGTGCCAGCAGCCCCAGGACAGGGTTTGAAAATTCACCCCTCCACTTT
>once|TRBD1|TRBV29-1|TRBJ1-1
CSVGQGAGTEAFF
TGCAGCGTCGGACAGGGGGCCGGCACTGAAGCTTTCTTT
>NA|NA|TRBV28|TRBJ1-4
CASSLRNRREKLFF
TGTGCCAGCAGCCTTAGGAACCGGCGGGAAAAACTGTTTTTT
>NA|TRBD1|TRBV25-1|TRBJ1-4
CASSESPGQGNEKLFF
TGTGCCAGCAGTGAATCCCCGGGACAGGGAAATGAAAAACTGTTTTTT
>NA|NA|TRBV5-6|TRBJ2-1
CASRSSGGSNEQFF
TGTGCCAGCAGGTCCTCTGGGGGCAGCAATGAGCAGTTCTTC
>few|TRBD2|TRBV18|TRBJ2-5
CASSPGLAGVETQYF
TGTGCCAGCTCCCCCGGACTAGCGGGAGTTGAGACCCAGTACTTC
>NA|NA|TRBV5-4|TRBJ2-7
CASSLDSGYEQYF
TGTGCCAGCAGCTTGGATAGCGGCTACGAGCAGTACTTC